A single sample is the source of the 28 T cell receptor beta chains below, sequenced in a study of vaccination effects on CD4 cells after COVID-19. Profiling relied on immunoSEQ multiplex PCR, and the TCRdb table lists in-frame clones only, not all of them. Seen here are some 22,000 clones, about 69% observed once, and the top ten hold 20% to 30%. Under the ViraFEST assay, PBMC were stimulated with viral peptide pools so that antigen-specific CD4+ T cells expanded. Sequencing was performed afterwards. Cells that had been cultured for less than 13 days were the source of isolated CD4+ T cells. Among the vaccine recipients, none had a prior SARS-CoV-2 infection, and nucleocapsid antibodies were negative. Their antigen targets remain unknown. The specimen comprised CD4+ T cells from PBMCs cultured with HCoV-NL63 spike peptides, sampled before COVID-19 vaccination. These receptors came from a human donor who received a COVID-19 vaccine.

CDR3 nucleotide sequence: TGTGCCAGCAGCTTAGTGAGGGGGGTGGGAAATGAGCAGTTCTTC. This codes for CASSLVRGVGNEQFF. The chain is built from TRBV11-2 and TRBJ2-1; either TRBD1 or TRBD2 may fit D (6 bases each). The CDR3 has 15 residues. Germline lookup yields CDR1 SGHAT and CDR2 FQNNGV. Between the trimmed V and J ends, which lost 1 base and 7 bases, there was a span of 14 bases.

This rearrangement joins TRBV19 to TRBJ1-5, with D unresolved. The ends were cut back, 7 bases at V and 2 bases at J, with 15 bases in the middle. Germline assignment: CDR1 LNHDA and CDR2 SQIVND (reference sequence). The CDR3 contains 15 residues. The CDR3 DNA follows: TGTGCCAGTATCCTTACCGGAGAAGGCAATCAGCCCCAGCATTTT. It yields the protein CASILTGEGNQPQHF.

The chain recombines TRBV19 with TRBJ2-6; D not resolved. V was pared by 5 bases and J by 2 bases, with 4 bases between. Germline CDR1 reads LNHDA; CDR2 reads SQIVND (reference sequence). The CDR3 has 13 amino acids. CDR3 bases: TGTGCCAGTAGTTGGACTGGGGCCAACGTCCTGACTTTC. This encodes CASSWTGANVLTF.

This chain joins TRBV6-2 or TRBV6-3 and TRBJ2-1; 9 bases fit TRBD2. Per germline, CDR1 MNHEY and CDR2 SVGEGT. Trimming cost V 6 bases and J 7 bases; bases outside gene matches: 19. CDR3 length: 18 amino acids. The DNA of the CDR3 is TGTGCCAGCAGCCCTTTGACTAGCGGACCGTCAGGAAGGAATGAGCAGTTCTTC. Protein product: CASSPLTSGPSGRNEQFF.

The chain joins TRBV5-6 to TRBJ2-6; D is unclear. V gave up 1 base and J gave up 3 bases, with 11 bases separating them. The CDR3 sequence is 16 residues long. CDR1 is SGHDT and CDR2 is YYEEEE in the germline V gene. The CDR3 reads CASSLRQPGGANVLTF. CDR3 nucleotide sequence: TGTGCCAGCAGCTTGAGGCAGCCGGGTGGGGCCAACGTCCTGACTTTC.

This rearrangement joins TRBV6-5 to TRBJ1-4; 7 bases agree with TRBD1. This CDR3 contains 13 residues. Germline CDR1 reads MNHEY; CDR2 reads SVGAGI. The junction had 3 bases not matched to a gene; V was cut back by 4 bases and J by 7 bases. The DNA for the CDR3 is TGTGCCAGCAGTTCGACAGGGACTGAAAAACTGTTTTTT. Residues: CASSSTGTEKLFF.

The chain joins TRBV27 to TRBJ1-5, with no clear D. V was clipped by 0 bases and J by 1 base, with 7 bases between them. The CDR3 runs to 15 residues. Per the germline V gene, CDR1 is MNHEY and CDR2 is SMNVEV (reference sequence). The CDR3 nucleotides read TGTGCCAGCAGTTTATCGGGGTTGAGCAATCAGCCCCAGCATTTT. Translating it yields CASSLSGLSNQPQHF.

This chain joins TRBV5-1 and TRBJ2-1; a weak D match, TRBD2 (6 bases). V was clipped by 4 bases and J by 1 base, with 12 bases between them. From germline, CDR1 is SGHRS and CDR2 YFSETQ. There are 15 residues in the CDR3. Written as DNA, the CDR3 is TGCGCCAGCAGCAAGGCGGAGGGATCCTACAATGAGCAGTTCTTC. The encoded protein is CASSKAEGSYNEQFF.

This clone has only a few counts. The chain couples TRBV5-6 to TRBJ1-2; D uncertain. This CDR3 is 13 amino acids long. Germline V gene data show CDR1 as SGHDT and CDR2 as YYEEEE. Trimming took 0 bases from V and 6 from J, leaving 9 bases between them. Here the CDR3 reads CASSLGLQNGYTF. CDR3 sequence (DNA): TGTGCCAGCAGCTTGGGACTGCAGAATGGCTACACCTTC.

Only one count was recorded for this clone. The chain links TRBV19 to TRBJ2-1, with TRBD2 matching 10 bases. The CDR3 length is 16 residues. Looked up from germline, CDR1 is LNHDA and CDR2 is SQIVND (reference sequence). J gave up 1 base and V 8 bases, and 8 bases lay outside the gene matches. The CDR3 coding sequence is TGTGCCAGTTCTTCAGAGACTAGCGGGTCCTACAATGAGCAGTTCTTC. Encoded protein: CASSSETSGSYNEQFF.

The chain recombines TRBV18 with TRBJ2-7; 10 bases match TRBD2. Germline CDR1 and CDR2: KGHSH and LQKENI. The length of the CDR3 is 12 residues. The V gene end was trimmed by 6 bases and the J gene end by 7 bases; junction bases not matched to a gene: 3. The DNA of the CDR3 is TGTGCCAGCTCCCCGACTAGCGGGGAGCAGTACTTC. This translates into CASSPTSGEQYF.

This chain links TRBV28 with TRBJ1-4, with 8 bases lining up with TRBD1. Germline V gives CDR1 MDHEN, CDR2 SYDVKM. This CDR3 has 15 residues. Losses at the gene ends were 4 bases for V and 3 bases for J; bases not matched to a gene: 4. The CDR3: CASSSTGGANEKLFF. CDR3 in DNA: TGTGCCAGCAGTTCAACAGGGGGAGCTAATGAAAAACTGTTTTTT.

The chain's CDR3 is CASRVGANTGELFF. CDR3 bases: TGCGCCAGCCGGGTGGGGGCGAACACCGGGGAGCTGTTTTTT. The rearrangement joins TRBV4-1 to TRBJ2-2, with D perhaps assigned TRBD1 or TRBD2 (5 bases each). Germline V gene sequence: CDR1 MGHRA, CDR2 YSYEKL. V was cut by 8 bases and J by 0 bases, with 10 bases left in between. This CDR3 spans 14 amino acids.

The V and J genes are TRBV3-1 (or the pseudogene TRBV3-2) and TRBJ1-1; D ambiguous. Germline values: CDR1 LGHDT, CDR2 YNNKEL (reference sequence). V was trimmed by 1 base and J by 1 base, leaving 13 bases between them. This CDR3 has 16 residues. The CDR3 region is CASSQVESARNTEAFF. CDR3 bases: TGTGCCAGCAGCCAAGTAGAGAGTGCCAGGAACACTGAAGCTTTCTTT.

This clone was counted once. CDR3 loop: CAILGEDRVYGYTF. DNA for the CDR3: TGTGCCATCCTTGGGGAGGACAGGGTTTATGGCTACACCTTC. This chain connects TRBV6-5 to TRBJ1-2, with 8 positions matching TRBD1. Germline CDR1 reads MNHEY; CDR2 reads SVGAGI. CDR3 length: 14 residues. The trim removed 10 bases at V and 5 bases at J, leaving 12 bases unmatched.

The gene calls are TRBV7-9 and TRBJ1-4, with D possibly TRBD1 on 6 matching bases. CDR3 length: 13 residues. Germline V gives CDR1 SEHNR, CDR2 FQNEAQ (reference sequence). The V gene lost 0 bases and the J gene lost 8 bases, with 7 bases spanning the gap. For the CDR3, the DNA is TGTGCCAGCAGCTTAGCAGGGGGGGAAAAACTGTTTTTT. Translation: CASSLAGGEKLFF.

This chain joins TRBV3-1 (or the pseudogene TRBV3-2) and TRBJ2-7, with D perhaps matching TRBD2 (5 bases). The CDR3 is 14 amino acids. Deletions cut 0 bases from V and 2 bases from J, with 8 bases between. Germline V gene sequence: CDR1 LGHDT, CDR2 YNNKEL (reference sequence). CDR3 loop: CASSQDFGAYEQYF. The CDR3 DNA sequence: TGTGCCAGCAGCCAAGATTTCGGGGCCTACGAGCAGTACTTC.

This clone was observed a few times. This rearrangement joins TRBV7-2 to TRBJ1-4; weak D call: TRBD1 (5 bases). The germline V and J ends were trimmed by 4 bases and 8 bases, with 11 bases remaining between them. Germline loops: CDR1 SGHTA, CDR2 FQGNSA. This CDR3 has 13 residues. The CDR3 DNA sequence: TGTGCCAGCAGCTCGGGACCCTGGGAAAAACTGTTTTTT. Residues: CASSSGPWEKLFF.

This clone has just one count. This chain joins TRBV6-5 and TRBJ2-1; no firm D call. This CDR3 comprises 14 residues. Trimming removed 7 bases from V and 8 bases from J, with 18 bases in between. From germline, CDR1 is MNHEY and CDR2 SVGAGI. CDR3 residues: CASTPGWGFDEQFF. The CDR3 nucleotides read TGTGCCAGCACCCCGGGCTGGGGTTTCGATGAGCAGTTCTTC.

The chain links TRBV6-5 to TRBJ1-2; 9 bases map to TRBD1. Germline V gene data show CDR1 as MNHEY and CDR2 as SVGAGI. The CDR3 totals 15 residues. The ends lost 6 bases at V and 3 bases at J; junction bases unmatched: 8. CDR3: CASRLMTGGYYGYTF. The CDR3 DNA follows: TGTGCCAGCAGGCTAATGACAGGGGGGTACTATGGCTACACCTTC.

A single count supports this clone. The same CDR3 can be traced to other DNA sequences in this sample. The chain combines TRBV19 with TRBJ2-5; 9 positions match TRBD1. The germline gives CDR1 LNHDA, CDR2 SQIVND (reference sequence). The CDR3 is made up of 14 amino acids. V was clipped by 6 bases and J by 5 bases; unmatched bases: 7. For the CDR3, the DNA is TGTGCCAGTAGCCCCTTAGGACAGGGGGAGACCCAGTACTTC. Translating it yields CASSPLGQGETQYF.

Here the CDR3 reads CASSPYGDTQYF. In DNA form, the CDR3 reads TGTGCCAGCAGCCCCTACGGGGATACGCAGTATTTT. The gene calls are TRBV9 and TRBJ2-3; D is undetermined. CDR3 length: 12 residues. Per the germline V gene, CDR1 is SGDLS and CDR2 is YYNGEE. Deletions cut 4 bases from V and 6 bases from J, with 9 bases between.

The chain combines TRBV7-2 with TRBJ1-2; 8 bases are a match to TRBD1. V lost 1 base, J lost 6 bases, and 4 bases stayed unmatched. Germline CDR1 reads SGHTA; CDR2 reads FQGNSA. CDR3 length: 14 amino acids. The CDR3 is CASSLGTGNHGYTF. CDR3 nucleotides: TGTGCCAGCAGCTTAGGGACAGGGAATCATGGCTACACCTTC.

The chain joins TRBV18 to TRBJ2-7; D unclear. The CDR3 totals 11 residues. Germline CDR1 and CDR2: KGHSH and LQKENI. V lost 4 bases to trimming and J lost 3 bases, with 4 bases between them. CDR3 in amino acids: CASSRGYEQYF. CDR3 sequence (DNA): TGTGCCAGCTCACGAGGCTACGAGCAGTACTTC.

The rearrangement joins TRBV11-2 to TRBJ2-3; tentatively, D is TRBD1 (5 bases). The V end lost 2 bases, the J end lost 8 bases, and 5 bases lay between the germline ends. Germline CDR1 and CDR2: SGHAT and FQNNGV. CDR3 length: 11 amino acids. As DNA, the CDR3 is TGTGCCAGCAGCTTAAGGGGTACGCAGTATTTT. Amino acids: CASSLRGTQYF.

This clone came up once. The CDR3 reads CASSPSGNTEAFF. The DNA for the CDR3 is TGTGCCAGCAGCCCGTCGGGGAACACTGAAGCTTTCTTT. V and J are TRBV6-5 and TRBJ1-1; the D is unclear. CDR1 is MNHEY and CDR2 is SVGAGI in the germline V gene. V was clipped by 6 bases and J by 1 base, with 9 bases between them. This CDR3 has 13 residues.

This clone has a single count. CDR3 residues: CASSPPRKAGELFF. The CDR3 bases are TGTGCCAGCTCACCACCGAGGAAAGCCGGGGAGCTGTTTTTT. The J gene is TRBJ2-2, the V gene TRBV18; D uncertain. Trimming cost V 0 bases and J 6 bases, with 8 bases left between them. CDR1 is KGHSH, CDR2 LQKENI, per germline. The CDR3 has 14 residues.

The chain combines TRBV6-6 with TRBJ2-7; 9 bases are a match to TRBD1. The CDR3 covers 15 residues. Germline V gene sequence: CDR1 MNHNY, CDR2 SVGAGI (reference sequence). V dropped 6 bases and J dropped 8; count of bases not matched to a gene: 14. The CDR3 protein is CASSFVGQGRDKQYF. The CDR3 nucleotides are TGTGCCAGCAGCTTCGTAGGACAGGGGCGAGACAAGCAGTACTTC.